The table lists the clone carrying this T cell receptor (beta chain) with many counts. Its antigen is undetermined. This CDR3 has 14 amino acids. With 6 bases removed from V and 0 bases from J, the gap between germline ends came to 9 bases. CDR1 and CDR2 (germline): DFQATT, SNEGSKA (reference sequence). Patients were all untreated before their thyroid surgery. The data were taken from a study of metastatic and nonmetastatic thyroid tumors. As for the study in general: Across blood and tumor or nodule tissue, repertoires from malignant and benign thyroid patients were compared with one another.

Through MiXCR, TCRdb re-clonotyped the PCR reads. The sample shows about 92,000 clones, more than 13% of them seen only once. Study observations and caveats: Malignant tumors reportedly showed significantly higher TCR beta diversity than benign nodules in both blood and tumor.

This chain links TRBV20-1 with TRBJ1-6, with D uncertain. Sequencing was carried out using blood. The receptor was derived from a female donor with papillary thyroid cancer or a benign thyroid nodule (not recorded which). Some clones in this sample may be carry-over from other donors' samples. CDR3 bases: TGCAGTGCATCTCCCAGCTCCTATAATTCACCCCTCCACTTT. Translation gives CSASPSSYNSPLHF.